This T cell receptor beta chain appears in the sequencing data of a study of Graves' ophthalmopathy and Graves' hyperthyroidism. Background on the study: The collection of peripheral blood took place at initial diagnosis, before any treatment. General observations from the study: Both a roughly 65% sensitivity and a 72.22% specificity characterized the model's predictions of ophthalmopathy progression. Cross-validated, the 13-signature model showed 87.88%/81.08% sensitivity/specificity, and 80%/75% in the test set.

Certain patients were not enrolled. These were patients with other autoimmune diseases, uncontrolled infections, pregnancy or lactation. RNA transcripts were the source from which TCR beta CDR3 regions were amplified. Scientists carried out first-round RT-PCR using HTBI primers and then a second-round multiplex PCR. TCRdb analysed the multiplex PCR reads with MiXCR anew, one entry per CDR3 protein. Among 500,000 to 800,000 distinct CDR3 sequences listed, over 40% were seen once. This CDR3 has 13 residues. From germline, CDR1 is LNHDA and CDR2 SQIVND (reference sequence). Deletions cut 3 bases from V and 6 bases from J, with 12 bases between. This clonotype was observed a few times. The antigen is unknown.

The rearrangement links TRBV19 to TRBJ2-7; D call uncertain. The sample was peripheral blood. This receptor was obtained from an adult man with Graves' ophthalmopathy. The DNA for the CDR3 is TGTGCCAGTAGTATCGATAGGGCGGCCGAGCAGTACTTC. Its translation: CASSIDRAAEQYF.